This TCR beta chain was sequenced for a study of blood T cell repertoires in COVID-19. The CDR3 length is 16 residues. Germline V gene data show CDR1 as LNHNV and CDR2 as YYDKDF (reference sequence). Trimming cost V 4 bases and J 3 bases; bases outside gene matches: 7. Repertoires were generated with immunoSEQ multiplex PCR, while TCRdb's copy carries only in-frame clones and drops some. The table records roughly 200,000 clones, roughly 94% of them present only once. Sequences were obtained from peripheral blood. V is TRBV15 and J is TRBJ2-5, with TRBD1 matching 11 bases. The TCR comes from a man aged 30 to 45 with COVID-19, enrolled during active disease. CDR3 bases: TGTGCCACCAGCACCTGGACAGGGGGCGAGAAAGAGACCCAGTACTTC. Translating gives CATSTWTGGEKETQYF.